Listed below are T cell receptor beta chains from one sample, sequenced in a study of blood T cell repertoires in COVID-19. Generated by immunoSEQ multiplex PCR, the TCRdb table keeps only in-frame clones and is missing some. The sample has some 260,000 clones; approximately 81% are singletons. The sequenced sample consisted of peripheral blood. These receptors came from a woman aged 18-30 years with acute or convalescent COVID-19. Both conserved end residues are part of each CDR3. Part of the rows lack a size; the others show once, few, many or a class for expanded clones.

TRBJ2-2 - TRBV4-2 CASSRRVGTGELFF
TRBJ2-2 - TRBV5-4 CASSYQTSGTTGELFF
TRBJ1-5 few TRBV6-5 CASRSRQHNQPQHF
TRBJ1-1 - TRBV27 CASSSGMNTEAFF
TRBJ2-5 - TRBV4-1 CASSQDIPSVAGSQETQYF
TRBJ1-5 - TRBV6-5 CASSPDRGTNQPQHF
TRBJ2-2 once TRBV7-9 CASSLDFWREAANTGELFF
TRBJ2-2 - TRBV12-3/TRBV12-4 CASSPYGELFF
TRBJ1-5 - TRBV2 CASSGTGGPLSNQPQHF
TRBJ2-4 - TRBV5-8 CASSLVTSGILAKNIQYF
TRBJ1-4 - TRBV25-1 CASSAEWGTGAKLFF
TRBJ2-5 - TRBV14 CASSRPWGRAETQYF
TRBJ2-5 - TRBV19 CASSIAHGQETQYF
TRBJ2-2 - TRBV28 CASSLGLAGVLTGELFF
TRBJ2-3 - TRBV7-8 CASSLAPSTDTQYF
TRBJ1-1 - TRBV11-2 CASSANLLRDTAFF
TRBJ2-7 - TRBV25-1 CASSEVGRQSYEQYF
TRBJ2-2 - TRBV7-9 CASSTSLTGELFF
TRBJ2-7 - TRBV6-2/TRBV6-3 CASGRDSGSYEQYF
TRBJ2-1 - TRBV11-2 CASSASPGLAGYNEQFF
TRBJ2-2 - TRBV2 CASSAESSTGELFF
TRBJ1-2 - TRBV6-5 CASSYSGSPGGGYTF
TRBJ2-7 - TRBV5-4 CASSLEFPGTGPYEQYF